This T cell receptor (beta chain) was retrieved from a study of graft-versus-host responses after intestinal transplantation (dated by TCRdb to the early 2020s). For context, the study as a whole: Multivisceral, liver-intestinal, or isolated intestinal transplants were received by the recipients. The cohort enrolled roughly 25 intestinal transplant recipients including one retransplant, and a few patients lacking pretransplant specimens were excluded. A peak of at least 4% donor T cells among recipient peripheral blood mononuclear cells was the definition used for donor T cell macrochimerism. To identify alloreactive clones, pre-transplant mixed lymphocyte reaction products were sequenced and then compared with unstimulated pre-transplant donor and recipient T cells. All recipients received anti-thymocyte globulin induction followed by maintenance tacrolimus and steroids for around three years. Instead of going to the commercial service, samples from a few later patients were sequenced in-house on an Illumina MiSeq and processed with MiXCR. After intestinal transplantation, graft-versus-host and host-versus-graft alloreactive T cell clones in the graft, circulation and bone marrow were tracked using bulk TCR-beta CDR3 sequencing. Study-wide conclusions, independent of this receptor: The relatively low number and heterogeneity of intestinal transplant patients limited the conclusions. GvH clones turned up in recipient bone marrow, with some appearing earlier in ileal mucosa or blood, a pattern consistent with an intestinal mucosal origin. Early after transplant, declines in HvG clones were associated with peak levels of circulating GvH clones. In patients with donor T cell macrochimerism, the allografts had high GvH to HvG T cell clonal ratios.

CDR1 and CDR2, per the germline V gene, are SNHLY and FYNNEI. Taken from cysteine to phenylalanine, the CDR3 has 13 residues. The CDR3 DNA has 39 bases and is translated from base 1. V and J are truncated by 9 bases and 2 bases respectively, leaving an intervening sequence of 12 bases. The time point label, read with the paper, signifies: cells obtained before transplantation from donor or recipient. In mixed lymphocyte reactions, about 200,000 CFSE-labeled pre-transplant responders were plated with about 200,000 irradiated violet-dye-labeled stimulators and cultured for 5 to 6 days. After the mixed lymphocyte reaction, proliferating CD3+CD4+CFSE-low and CD3+CD8+CFSE-low responder cells were FACS-sorted on a BD Influx sorter. The library was prepared using the immunoSEQ multiplex PCR assay. For most patients, genomic DNA was isolated with the Qiagen DNeasy Blood and Tissue Kit and shipped frozen to Adaptive Biotechnologies for TCR sequencing. Adaptive Biotechnologies carried out high-throughput TCR-beta CDR3 sequencing of genomic DNA for most patients. Under the source paper's analysis protocol: TCR sequencing data were retrieved from Adaptive's ImmunoSEQ software for roughly 20 patients, whereas a few other patients were processed with MiXCR and VDJtools. To correct CD4 versus CD8 sorting errors, any sequence found in both subsets at a frequency ratio below 5:1 was removed. CDR3 nucleotide sequences shared between donor and recipient were removed because the origin of such sequences could not be assigned. To count as alloreactive, a clone needed at least 2-fold expansion over unstimulated cells and a minimum CFSE-low frequency of 0.002% (template counts) or 0.001% (read counts). A clone was considered mappable if detected in the sequenced pre-transplant spleen, lymph node, or MLR CFSE-low populations of the donor or recipient. The cumulative frequency of alloreactive clones was calculated as a percentage of all sequences, weighted by copy number. This is the immuneACCESS table as TCRdb keeps it, with only in-frame sequences that have V and J called. A part of the clones is gone; compared with another copy, unresolved V genes explain less than half, and the rest is unexplained. V and J calls and clone size are those listed in that table; D and trimming were worked out from the DNA. The sample contains 10,000 to 15,000 clones, less than 40% of them found a single time. The ten most abundant clones make up 2% to 3% of the sample.

This clone was observed a few times. Base qualities are not at hand, and no much larger clone is one base apart. The starting material was alloreactive CD8+ T cells from a mixed lymphocyte reaction culture, obtained before intestinal transplant. The cell subset or site label, read with the paper, signifies: CFSE-low proliferating T cells sorted from roughly six-day pre-transplant mixed lymphocyte reaction (GvH or HvG direction). The source of this sequence is a human patient who received an intestinal transplant. The chain joins TRBV2 to TRBJ2-3, and TRBD1 may be the D gene, going by 5 matching bases. DNA sequence: TGTGCCAGTACTAAGACAGACACAGATACGCAGTATTTT. It is translated as CASTKTDTDTQYF. Where the CDR3 stops, the reference TRBV2 and TRBJ2-3 genes take over; the full variable domain is EPEVTQTPSHQVTQMGQEVILRCVPISNHLYFYWYRQILGQKVEFLVSFYNNEISEKSEIFDDQFSVERPDGSNFTLKIRSTKLEDSAMYFCASTKTDTDTQYFGPGTRLTVL.